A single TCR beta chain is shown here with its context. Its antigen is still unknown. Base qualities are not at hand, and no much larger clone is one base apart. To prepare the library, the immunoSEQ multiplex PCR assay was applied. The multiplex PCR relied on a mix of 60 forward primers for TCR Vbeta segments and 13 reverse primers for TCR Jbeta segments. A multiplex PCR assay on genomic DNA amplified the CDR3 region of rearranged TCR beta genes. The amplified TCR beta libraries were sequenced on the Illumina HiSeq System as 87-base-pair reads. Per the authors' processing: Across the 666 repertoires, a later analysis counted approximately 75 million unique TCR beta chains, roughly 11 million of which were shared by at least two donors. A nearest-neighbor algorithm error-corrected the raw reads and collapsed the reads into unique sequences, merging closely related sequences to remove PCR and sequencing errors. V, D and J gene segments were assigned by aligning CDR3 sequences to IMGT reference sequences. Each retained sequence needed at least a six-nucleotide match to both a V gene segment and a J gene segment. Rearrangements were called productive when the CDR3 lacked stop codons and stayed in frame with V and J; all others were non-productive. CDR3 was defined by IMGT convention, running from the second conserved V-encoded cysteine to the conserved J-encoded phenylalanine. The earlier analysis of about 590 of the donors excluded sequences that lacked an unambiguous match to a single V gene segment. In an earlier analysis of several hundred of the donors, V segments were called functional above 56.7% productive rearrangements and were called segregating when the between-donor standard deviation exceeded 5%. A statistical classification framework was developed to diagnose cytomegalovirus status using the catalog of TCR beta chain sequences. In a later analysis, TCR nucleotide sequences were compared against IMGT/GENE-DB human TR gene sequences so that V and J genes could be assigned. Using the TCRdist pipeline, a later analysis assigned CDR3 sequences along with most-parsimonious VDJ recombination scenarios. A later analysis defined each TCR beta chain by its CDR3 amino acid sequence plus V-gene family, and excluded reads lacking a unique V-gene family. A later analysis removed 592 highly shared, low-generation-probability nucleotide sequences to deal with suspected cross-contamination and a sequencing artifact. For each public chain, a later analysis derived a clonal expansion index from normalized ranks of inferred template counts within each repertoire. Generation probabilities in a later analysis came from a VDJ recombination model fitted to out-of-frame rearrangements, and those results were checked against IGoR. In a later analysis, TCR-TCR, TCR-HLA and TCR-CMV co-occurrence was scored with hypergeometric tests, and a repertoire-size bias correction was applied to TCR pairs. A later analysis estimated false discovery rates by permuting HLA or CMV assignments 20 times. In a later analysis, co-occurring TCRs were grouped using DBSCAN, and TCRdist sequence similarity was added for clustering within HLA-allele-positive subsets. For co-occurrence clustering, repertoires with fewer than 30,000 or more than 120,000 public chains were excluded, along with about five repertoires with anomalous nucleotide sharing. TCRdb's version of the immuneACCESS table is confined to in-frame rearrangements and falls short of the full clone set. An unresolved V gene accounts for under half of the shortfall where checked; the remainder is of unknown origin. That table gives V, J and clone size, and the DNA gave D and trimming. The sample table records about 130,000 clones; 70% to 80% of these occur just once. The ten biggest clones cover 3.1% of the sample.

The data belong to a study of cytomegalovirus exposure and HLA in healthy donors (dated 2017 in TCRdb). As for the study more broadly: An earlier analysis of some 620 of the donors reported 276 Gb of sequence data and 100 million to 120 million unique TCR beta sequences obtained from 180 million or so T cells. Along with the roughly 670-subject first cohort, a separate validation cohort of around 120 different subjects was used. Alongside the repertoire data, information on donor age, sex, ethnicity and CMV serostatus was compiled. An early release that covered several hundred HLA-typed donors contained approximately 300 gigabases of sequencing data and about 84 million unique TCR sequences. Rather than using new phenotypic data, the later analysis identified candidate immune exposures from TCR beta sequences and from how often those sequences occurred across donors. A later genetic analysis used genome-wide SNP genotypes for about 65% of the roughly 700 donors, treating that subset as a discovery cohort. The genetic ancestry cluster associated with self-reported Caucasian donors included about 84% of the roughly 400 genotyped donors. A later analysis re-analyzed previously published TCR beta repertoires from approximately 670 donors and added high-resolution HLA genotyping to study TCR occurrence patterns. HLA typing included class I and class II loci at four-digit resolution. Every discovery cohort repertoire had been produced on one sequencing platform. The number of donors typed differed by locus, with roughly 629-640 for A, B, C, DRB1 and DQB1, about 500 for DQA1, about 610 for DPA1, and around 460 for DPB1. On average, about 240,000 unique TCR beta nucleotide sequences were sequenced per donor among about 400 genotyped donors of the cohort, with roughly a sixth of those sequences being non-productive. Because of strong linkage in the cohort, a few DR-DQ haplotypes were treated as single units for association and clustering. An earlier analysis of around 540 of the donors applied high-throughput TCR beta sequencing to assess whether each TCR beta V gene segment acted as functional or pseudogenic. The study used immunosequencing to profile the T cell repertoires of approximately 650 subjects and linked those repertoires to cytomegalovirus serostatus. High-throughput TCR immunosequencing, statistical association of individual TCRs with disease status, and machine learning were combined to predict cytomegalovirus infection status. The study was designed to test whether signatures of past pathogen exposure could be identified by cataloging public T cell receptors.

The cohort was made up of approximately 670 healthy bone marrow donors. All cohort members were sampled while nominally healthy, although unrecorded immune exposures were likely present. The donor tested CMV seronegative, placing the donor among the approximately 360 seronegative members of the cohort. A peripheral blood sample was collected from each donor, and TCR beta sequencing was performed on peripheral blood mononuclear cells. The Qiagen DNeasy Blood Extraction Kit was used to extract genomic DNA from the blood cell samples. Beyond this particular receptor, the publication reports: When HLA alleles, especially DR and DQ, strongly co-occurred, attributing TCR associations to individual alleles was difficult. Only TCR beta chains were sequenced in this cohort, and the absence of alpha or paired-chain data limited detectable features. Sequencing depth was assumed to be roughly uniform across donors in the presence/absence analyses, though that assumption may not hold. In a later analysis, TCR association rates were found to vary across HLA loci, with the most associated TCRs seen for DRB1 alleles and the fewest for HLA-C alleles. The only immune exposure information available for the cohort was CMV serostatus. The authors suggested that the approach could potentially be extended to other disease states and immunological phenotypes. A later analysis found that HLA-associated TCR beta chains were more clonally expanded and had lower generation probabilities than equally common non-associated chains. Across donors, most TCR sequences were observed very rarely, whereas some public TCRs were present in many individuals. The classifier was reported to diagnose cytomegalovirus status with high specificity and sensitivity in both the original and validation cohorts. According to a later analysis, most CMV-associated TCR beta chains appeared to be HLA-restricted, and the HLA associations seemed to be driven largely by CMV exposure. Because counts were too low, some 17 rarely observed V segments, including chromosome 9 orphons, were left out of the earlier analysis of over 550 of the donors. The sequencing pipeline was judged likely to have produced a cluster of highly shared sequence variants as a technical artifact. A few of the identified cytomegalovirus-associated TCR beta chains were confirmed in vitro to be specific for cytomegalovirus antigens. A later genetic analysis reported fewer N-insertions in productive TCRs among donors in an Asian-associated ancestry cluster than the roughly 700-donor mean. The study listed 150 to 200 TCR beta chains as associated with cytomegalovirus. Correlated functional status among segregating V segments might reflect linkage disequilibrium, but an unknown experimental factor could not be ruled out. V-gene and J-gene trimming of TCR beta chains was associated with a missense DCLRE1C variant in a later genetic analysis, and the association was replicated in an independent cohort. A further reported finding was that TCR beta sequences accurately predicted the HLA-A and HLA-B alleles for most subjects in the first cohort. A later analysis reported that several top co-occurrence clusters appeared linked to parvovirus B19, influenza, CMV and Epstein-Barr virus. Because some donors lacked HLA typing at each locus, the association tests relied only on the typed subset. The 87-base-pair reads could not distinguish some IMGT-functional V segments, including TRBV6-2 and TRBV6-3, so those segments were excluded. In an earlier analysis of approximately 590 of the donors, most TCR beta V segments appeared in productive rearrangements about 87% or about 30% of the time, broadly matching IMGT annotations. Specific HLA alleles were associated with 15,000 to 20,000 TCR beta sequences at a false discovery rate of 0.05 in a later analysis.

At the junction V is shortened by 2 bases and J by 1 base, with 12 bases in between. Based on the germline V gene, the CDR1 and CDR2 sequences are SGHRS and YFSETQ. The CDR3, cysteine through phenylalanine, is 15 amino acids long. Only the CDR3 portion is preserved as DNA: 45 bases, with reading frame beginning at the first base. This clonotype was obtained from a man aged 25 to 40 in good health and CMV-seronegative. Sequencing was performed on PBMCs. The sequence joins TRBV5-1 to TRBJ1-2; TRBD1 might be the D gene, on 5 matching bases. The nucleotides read TGCGCCAGCAGCTTTGGTGGTAGGGGTAACTATGGCTACACCTTC. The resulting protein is CASSFGGRGNYGYTF.